Listed below are T cell receptor beta chains from one sample, sequenced in a study of blood T cell repertoires in COVID-19. Repertoires were generated with immunoSEQ multiplex PCR, while TCRdb's copy carries only in-frame clones and drops some. The sample shows some 200,000 clones, nearly 85% of them seen only once. Sequenced: peripheral blood. All receptors come from a woman aged 25 to 39 with COVID-19, enrolled during active disease. The CDR3 runs from the conserved cysteine through the conserved F or W. D genes are given only for firm matches. Clone sizes are given selectively: once, few, many, or a class where the clone is expanded.

d_call | j_call | clone_size | v_call | cdr3_nt | cdr3_aa
- | TRBJ1-1 | - | TRBV9 | TGTGCCAGCAGCGTTGATTGGGTTACGGGTGAAGCTTTCTTT | CASSVDWVTGEAFF
TRBD2 | TRBJ2-3 | - | TRBV7-3 | TGTGCCAGCAGCTATAGCGGGGGGGCGACAGATACGCAGTATTTT | CASSYSGGATDTQYF
TRBD1 | TRBJ1-2 | - | TRBV6-1 | TGTGCCAGCAGTGAAGCCAGGGGGCGCAGGAACTATGGCTACACCTTC | CASSEARGRRNYGYTF
- | TRBJ1-5 | - | TRBV7-2 | TGTGCCAGCAGCTTAGCGGCCGATTATAGCAATCAGCCCCAGCATTTT | CASSLAADYSNQPQHF
- | TRBJ2-2 | - | TRBV19 | TGTGCCAGTAGTCAGGGGCGCACCGGGGAGCTGTTTTTT | CASSQGRTGELFF
TRBD1 | TRBJ2-7 | - | TRBV3-1/TRBV3-2 | TGTGCCAGCAGCCAAGGGGACAGGGCCGAGCAGTACTTC | CASSQGDRAEQYF
TRBD1 | TRBJ1-5 | once | TRBV7-9 | TGTGCCAGCAGCGCTGGGACAGGGAATCAGCCCCAGCATTTT | CASSAGTGNQPQHF
TRBD2 | TRBJ2-1 | - | TRBV4-3 | TGCGCCAGCAGCCAAGCCCCCGGGGCTAGCGGGTACAATGAGCAGTTCTTC | CASSQAPGASGYNEQFF
- | TRBJ2-2 | - | TRBV6-5 | TGTGCCAGCAGGCCCCTCGACAGCACCGGGGAGCTGTTTTTT | CASRPLDSTGELFF
- | TRBJ2-1 | - | TRBV3-1/TRBV3-2 | TGTGCCAGCAGCCAAATCCCCCGACAGAACAATGAGCAGTTCTTC | CASSQIPRQNNEQFF
- | TRBJ2-1 | few | TRBV9 | TGTGCCAGCAGCGCCCCTTGGGGGCTAGCGGATTCCTACAATGAGCAGTTCTTC | CASSAPWGLADSYNEQFF
TRBD2 | TRBJ2-3 | - | TRBV28 | TGTGCCAGCAGTTTATCAGCGGGGGAGGGAGATACGCAGTATTTT | CASSLSAGEGDTQYF
- | TRBJ1-4 | few | TRBV5-4 | TGTGCCAGCAGCGTGGCTGGGAGTGGTAATGAAAAACTGTTTTTT | CASSVAGSGNEKLFF
- | TRBJ2-1 | once | TRBV21-1 | TGTGCCAGCAGCATTGAGCCCGCGGGGTCCAATGAGCAGTTCTTC | CASSIEPAGSNEQFF
TRBD1 | TRBJ1-6 | - | TRBV28 | TGTGCCAGCAGTACCGGGACAGGGTATTCACCCCTCCACTTT | CASSTGTGYSPLHF
TRBD1 | TRBJ2-5 | - | TRBV11-2 | TGTGCCAGCAGATCCGCCCGGGACAGGGGCCAAGAGACCCAGTACTTC | CASRSARDRGQETQYF
TRBD1 | TRBJ1-2 | - | TRBV6-5 | TGTGCCAGCAGTTACTTTAATGACTTCACAGGGGGGACCTTC | CASSYFNDFTGGTF
TRBD2 | TRBJ2-2 | many | TRBV9 | TGTGCCAGCAGCGTAGAGCTCCGGGAGGCCGGGGAGCTGTTTTTT | CASSVELREAGELFF